The clone carrying this T cell receptor beta chain was counted many times. The antigen is undetermined. MiXCR, run by TCRdb on the reads, gives a single entry per CDR3 protein. Found here are about 920,000 distinct CDR3 sequences, roughly 30% of them singletons; the top ten hold more than 13%. This record comes from a study of T cell repertoires in cytomegalovirus infection. Study in general: The authors relied on CMV epitopes, both recently identified HLA-C-restricted and well-studied HLA-B-restricted.

The germline V gene encodes CDR1 SGHTA and CDR2 FQGNSA. The length of the CDR3 is 15 residues. Trimming cost V 3 bases and J 6 bases; bases outside gene matches: 9. The study's findings and limits: Frequencies of public TCR beta families were cumulated, and this identified carriers of CMV plus the relevant HLA. The ex vivo response was dominated by HLA-C-restricted CMV-specific TCR beta clonotypes.

The clonotype was recovered from a human donor in good health (CMV status not recorded). Some clones in this sample may be carry-over from other donors' samples. The sample was cultured CD8+ T cells from PBMCs, taken from culture after CMV antigen stimulation. The chain employs TRBV7-2 and TRBJ2-7; 9 bases are a match to TRBD2. In DNA, the CDR3 is TGTGCCAGCAGCTTGGGCGGGGGGGCCCTGATCGAGCAGTACGTC. As protein: CASSLGGGALIEQYV.